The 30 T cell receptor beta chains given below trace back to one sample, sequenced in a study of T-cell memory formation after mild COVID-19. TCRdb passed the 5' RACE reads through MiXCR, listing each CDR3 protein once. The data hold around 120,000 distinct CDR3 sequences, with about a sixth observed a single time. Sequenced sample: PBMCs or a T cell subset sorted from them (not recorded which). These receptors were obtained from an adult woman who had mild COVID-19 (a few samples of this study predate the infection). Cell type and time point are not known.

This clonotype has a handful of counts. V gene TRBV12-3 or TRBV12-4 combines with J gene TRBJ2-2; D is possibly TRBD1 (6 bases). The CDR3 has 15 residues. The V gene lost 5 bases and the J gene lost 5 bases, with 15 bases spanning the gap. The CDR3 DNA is TGTGCCAGCAGTCTTGAGGGGGTTTTAACCGGGGAGCTGTTTTTT. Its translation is CASSLEGVLTGELFF.

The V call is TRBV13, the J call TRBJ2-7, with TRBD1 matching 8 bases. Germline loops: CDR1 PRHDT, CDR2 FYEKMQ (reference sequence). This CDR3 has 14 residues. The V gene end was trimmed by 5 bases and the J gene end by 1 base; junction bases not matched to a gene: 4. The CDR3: CASSGQGRSYEQYF. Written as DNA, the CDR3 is TGTGCCAGCAGCGGACAGGGAAGGTCCTACGAGCAGTACTTC.

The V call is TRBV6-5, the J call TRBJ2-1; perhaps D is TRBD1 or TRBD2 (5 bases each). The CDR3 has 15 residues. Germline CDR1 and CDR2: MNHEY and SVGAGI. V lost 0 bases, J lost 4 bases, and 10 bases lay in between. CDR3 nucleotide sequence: TGTGCCAGCAGTTACTCAGGGACGCGTTACAATGAGCAGTTCTTC. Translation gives CASSYSGTRYNEQFF.

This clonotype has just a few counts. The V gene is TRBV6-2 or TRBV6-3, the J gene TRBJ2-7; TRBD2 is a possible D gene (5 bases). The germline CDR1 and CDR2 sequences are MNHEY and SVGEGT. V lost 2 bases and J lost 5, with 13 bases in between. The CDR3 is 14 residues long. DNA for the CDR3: TGTGCCAGCAGTTACCTCCAGTTCGGGAACGAGCAGTACTTC. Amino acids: CASSYLQFGNEQYF.

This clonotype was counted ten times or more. The CDR3 here is CAWSHGIEAFF. The CDR3 DNA reads as TGTGCCTGGAGTCATGGGATTGAAGCTTTCTTT. V usage is TRBV30 and J usage is TRBJ1-1; D uncertain. The CDR3 consists of 11 residues. V was shortened by 2 bases and J by 7 bases, with 8 bases between the two germline ends. Germline values: CDR1 GTSNPN, CDR2 SVGIG (reference sequence).

The CDR3 loop reads CASRASGRYTGELFF. The CDR3 DNA reads as TGTGCCAGCAGGGCTAGCGGGAGGTACACCGGGGAGCTGTTTTTT. The chain uses TRBV27 and TRBJ2-2, with TRBD2 matching 11 bases. The J segment lost 3 bases and the V segment lost 6 bases, leaving 3 bases of the junction unmatched. Germline V CDR1 and CDR2: MNHEY, SMNVEV (reference sequence). This CDR3 contains 15 residues.

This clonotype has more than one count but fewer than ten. CDR3 sequence (DNA): TGTGCCAGCAGCTTGGCGGGGCGAAGCACAGATACGCAGTATTTT. Its protein product is CASSLAGRSTDTQYF. The V and J genes are TRBV11-2 and TRBJ2-3, with a possible D match to TRBD2 (6 bases). This CDR3 is built from 15 residues. V was clipped by 3 bases and J by 0 bases, with 10 bases between them. CDR1 SGHAT and CDR2 FQNNGV come from the germline V gene.

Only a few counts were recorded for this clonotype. The CDR3 DNA is TGTGCCAGCAGTCGCGGACAGGGTTACGAGCAGTACTTC. Its protein product is CASSRGQGYEQYF. The chain joins TRBV27 to TRBJ2-7; 8 nucleotides line up with TRBD1. Germline V lookup: CDR1 MNHEY, CDR2 SMNVEV (reference sequence). Unmatched junction bases numbered 4, after V lost 5 bases and J lost 4 bases. This CDR3 comprises 13 residues.

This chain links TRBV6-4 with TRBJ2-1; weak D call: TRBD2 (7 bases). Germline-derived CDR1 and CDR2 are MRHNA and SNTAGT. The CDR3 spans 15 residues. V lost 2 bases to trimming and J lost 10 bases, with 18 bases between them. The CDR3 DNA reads TGTGCCAGCAGTGACGGGGAGGGGACAACATTCGAGCAGTTCTTC. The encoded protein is CASSDGEGTTFEQFF.

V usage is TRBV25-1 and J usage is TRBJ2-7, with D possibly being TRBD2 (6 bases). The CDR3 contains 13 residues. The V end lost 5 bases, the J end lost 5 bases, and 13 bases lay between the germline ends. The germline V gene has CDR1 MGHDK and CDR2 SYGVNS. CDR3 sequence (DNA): TGTGCCAGCAGTAACCGGGAGAGCGACGAGCAGTACTTC. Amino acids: CASSNRESDEQYF.

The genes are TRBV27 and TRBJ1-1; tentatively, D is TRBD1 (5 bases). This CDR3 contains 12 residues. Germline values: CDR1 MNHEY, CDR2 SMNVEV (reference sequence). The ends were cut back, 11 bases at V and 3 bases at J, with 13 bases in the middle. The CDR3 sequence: CASTGGYTEAFF. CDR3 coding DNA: TGTGCCTCGACGGGGGGATACACTGAAGCTTTCTTT.

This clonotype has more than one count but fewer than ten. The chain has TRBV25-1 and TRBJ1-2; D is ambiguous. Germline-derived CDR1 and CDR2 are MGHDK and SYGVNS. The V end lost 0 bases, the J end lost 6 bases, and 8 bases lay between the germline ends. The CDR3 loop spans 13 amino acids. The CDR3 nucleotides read TGTGCCAGCAGTGAATATAGGGATAATGGCTACACCTTC. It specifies CASSEYRDNGYTF.

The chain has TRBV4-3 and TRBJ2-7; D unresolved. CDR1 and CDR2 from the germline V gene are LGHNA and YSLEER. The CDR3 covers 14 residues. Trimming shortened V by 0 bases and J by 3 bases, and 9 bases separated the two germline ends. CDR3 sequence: CASSQDPDNYEQYF. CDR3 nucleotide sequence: TGCGCCAGCAGCCAAGACCCTGACAACTACGAGCAGTACTTC.

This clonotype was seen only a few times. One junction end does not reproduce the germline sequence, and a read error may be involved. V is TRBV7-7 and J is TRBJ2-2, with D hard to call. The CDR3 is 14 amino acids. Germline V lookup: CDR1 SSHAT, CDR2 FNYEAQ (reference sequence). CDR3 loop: CASSPRKNTGELFF. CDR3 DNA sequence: TGTGCTAGCAGCCCACGGAAGAACACCGGGGAGCTGTTTTTT.

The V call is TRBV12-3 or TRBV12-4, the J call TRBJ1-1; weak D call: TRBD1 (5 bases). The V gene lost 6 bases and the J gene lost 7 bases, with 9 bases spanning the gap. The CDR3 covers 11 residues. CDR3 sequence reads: CASRWGNEAFF. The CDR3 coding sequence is TGTGCCAGCAGGTGGGGGAATGAAGCTTTCTTT.

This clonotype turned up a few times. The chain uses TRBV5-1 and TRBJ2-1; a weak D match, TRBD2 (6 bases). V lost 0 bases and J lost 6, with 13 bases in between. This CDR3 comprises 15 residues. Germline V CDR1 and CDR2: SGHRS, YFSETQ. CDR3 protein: CASSLVTRWSNEQFF. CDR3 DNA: TGCGCCAGCAGCTTGGTGACTAGGTGGTCCAATGAGCAGTTCTTC.

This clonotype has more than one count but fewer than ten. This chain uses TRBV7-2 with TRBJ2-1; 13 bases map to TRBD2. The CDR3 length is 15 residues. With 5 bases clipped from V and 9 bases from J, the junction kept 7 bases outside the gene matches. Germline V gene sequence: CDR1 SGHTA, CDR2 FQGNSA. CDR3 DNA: TGTGCCAGCAGCCAACTAGCGGGAGGGCCGGGTGAGCAGTTCTTC. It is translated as CASSQLAGGPGEQFF.

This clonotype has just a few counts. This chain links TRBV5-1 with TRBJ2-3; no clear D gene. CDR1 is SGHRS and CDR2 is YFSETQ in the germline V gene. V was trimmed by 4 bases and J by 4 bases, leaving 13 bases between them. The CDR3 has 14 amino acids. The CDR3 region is CASSPTSQADTQYF. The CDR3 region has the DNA TGCGCCAGCAGCCCAACTTCACAAGCAGATACGCAGTATTTT.

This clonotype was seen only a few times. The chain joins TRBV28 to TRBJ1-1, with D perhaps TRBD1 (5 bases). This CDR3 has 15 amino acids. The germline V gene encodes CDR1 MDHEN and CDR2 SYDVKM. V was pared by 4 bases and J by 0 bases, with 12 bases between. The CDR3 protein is CASSSFQGMNTEAFF. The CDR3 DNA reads TGTGCCAGCAGTTCCTTTCAGGGAATGAACACTGAAGCTTTCTTT. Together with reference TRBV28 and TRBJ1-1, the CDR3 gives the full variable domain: DVKVTQSSRYLVKRTGEKVFLECVQDMDHENMFWYRQDPGLGLRLIYFSYDVKMKEKGDIPEGYSVSREKKERFSLILESASTNQTSMYLCASSSFQGMNTEAFFGQGTRLTVV.

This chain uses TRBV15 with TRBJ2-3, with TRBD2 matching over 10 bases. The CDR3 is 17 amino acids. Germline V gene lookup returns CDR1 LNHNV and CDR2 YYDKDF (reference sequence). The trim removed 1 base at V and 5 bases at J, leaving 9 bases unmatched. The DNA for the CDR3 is TGTGCCACCAGCAGAGGCCCACTAGCGGGAAGTGGAGATACGCAGTATTTT. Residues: CATSRGPLAGSGDTQYF.

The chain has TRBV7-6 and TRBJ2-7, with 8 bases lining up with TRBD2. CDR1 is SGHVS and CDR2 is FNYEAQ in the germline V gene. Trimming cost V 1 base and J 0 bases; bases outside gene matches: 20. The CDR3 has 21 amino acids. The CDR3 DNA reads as TGTGCCAGCAGCTTAGTCCCTAATCGGGGATCGAGCGGGGGAGGCTCCTACGAGCAGTACTTC. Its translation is CASSLVPNRGSSGGGSYEQYF.

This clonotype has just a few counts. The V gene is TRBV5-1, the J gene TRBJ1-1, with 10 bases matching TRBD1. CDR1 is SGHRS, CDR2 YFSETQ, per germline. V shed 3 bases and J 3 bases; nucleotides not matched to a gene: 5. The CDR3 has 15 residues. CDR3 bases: TGCGCCAGCAGCTCAGACAGGGGGCCATACACTGAAGCTTTCTTT. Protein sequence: CASSSDRGPYTEAFF.

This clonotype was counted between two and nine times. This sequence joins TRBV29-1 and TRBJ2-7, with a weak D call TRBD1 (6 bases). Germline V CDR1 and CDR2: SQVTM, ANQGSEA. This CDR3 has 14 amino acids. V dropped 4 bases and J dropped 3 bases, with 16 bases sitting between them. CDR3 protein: CSVAGARGYYEQYF. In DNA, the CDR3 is TGCAGCGTTGCCGGGGCCAGGGGATACTACGAGCAGTACTTC.

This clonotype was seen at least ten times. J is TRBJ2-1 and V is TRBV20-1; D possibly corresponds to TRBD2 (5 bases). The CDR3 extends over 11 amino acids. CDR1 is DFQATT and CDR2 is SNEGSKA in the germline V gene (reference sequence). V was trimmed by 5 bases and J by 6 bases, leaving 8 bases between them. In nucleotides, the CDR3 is TGCAGTGCTCCTAGCCCCAATGAGCAGTTCTTC. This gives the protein CSAPSPNEQFF.

The CDR3 region has the DNA TGTGCCAGCAGCTCCTACGTCGGGGGGACTGAAGCTTTCTTT. Protein: CASSSYVGGTEAFF. J is TRBJ1-1 and V is TRBV7-6; the D gene is possibly TRBD1 (5 bases). Between the trimmed V and J ends, which lost 4 bases and 5 bases, there was a span of 14 bases. CDR1 SGHVS and CDR2 FNYEAQ come from the germline V gene. This CDR3 is built from 14 residues.

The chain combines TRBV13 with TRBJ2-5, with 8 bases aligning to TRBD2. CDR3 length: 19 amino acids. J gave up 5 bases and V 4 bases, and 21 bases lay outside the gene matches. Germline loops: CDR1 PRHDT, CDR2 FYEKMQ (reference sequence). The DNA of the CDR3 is TGTGCCAGCAGCTCGATGACCGGAGCGGGAGATCACCTGGGGGAGACCCAGTACTTC. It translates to CASSSMTGAGDHLGETQYF.

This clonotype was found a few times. The CDR3 region is CASSEGAGRTDTQYF. In nucleotides, the CDR3 is TGTGCCAGCAGTGAAGGGGCGGGAAGGACAGATACGCAGTATTTT. This sequence joins TRBV6-4 and TRBJ2-3, with D perhaps TRBD2 (6 bases). V was trimmed by 3 bases and J by 3 bases, leaving 13 bases between them. The CDR3 contains 15 residues. Germline-derived CDR1 and CDR2 are MRHNA and SNTAGT.

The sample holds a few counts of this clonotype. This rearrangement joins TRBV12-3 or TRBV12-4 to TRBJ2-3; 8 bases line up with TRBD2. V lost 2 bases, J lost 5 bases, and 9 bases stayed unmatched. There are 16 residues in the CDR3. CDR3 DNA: TGTGCCAGCAGTTTAACGGGAGGGCGATTTAGAGATACGCAGTATTTT. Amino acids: CASSLTGGRFRDTQYF.

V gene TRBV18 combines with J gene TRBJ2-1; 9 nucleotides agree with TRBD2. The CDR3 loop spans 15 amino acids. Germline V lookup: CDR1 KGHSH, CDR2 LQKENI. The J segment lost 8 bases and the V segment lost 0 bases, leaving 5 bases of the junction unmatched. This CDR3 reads CASSPPGGRADEQFF. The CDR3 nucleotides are TGTGCCAGCTCACCACCGGGCGGGAGGGCCGATGAGCAGTTCTTC.

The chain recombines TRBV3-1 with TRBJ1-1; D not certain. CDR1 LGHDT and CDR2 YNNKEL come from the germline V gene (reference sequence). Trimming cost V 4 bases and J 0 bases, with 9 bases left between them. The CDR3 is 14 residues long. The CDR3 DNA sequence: TGTGCCAGCAGCCCCGGGGAAATGAACACTGAAGCTTTCTTT. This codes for CASSPGEMNTEAFF.